This T cell receptor beta chain was retrieved from a study of cytomegalovirus exposure and HLA in healthy donors. The table came from immunoSEQ multiplex PCR; TCRdb's copy has only in-frame clones and leaves some out. The table shows about 98,000 clones, with 87% occurring only once. CDR1 is SNHLY, CDR2 FYNNEI, per germline. The germline V and J ends were trimmed by 10 bases and 4 bases, with 8 bases remaining between them. CDR3 length: 10 residues. This sequence originates from a man between 18 and 35 years old in good health and CMV-seropositive. Sequenced: PBMCs. V usage is TRBV2 and J usage is TRBJ2-7; the D is unclear. CDR3 sequence (DNA): TGTGCCACAAGGAGTTACGAGCAGTACTTC. Its translation: CATRSYEQYF.